One sample yielded the 32 T cell receptor beta chains listed below, sequenced in a study of T cells in Graves' hyperthyroidism and ophthalmopathy. Amplification yielded TCR beta CDR3 regions, with RNA transcripts as the source. TCR CDR3 regions were first amplified by RT-PCR with HTBI primers. TCRdb analysed the multiplex PCR reads with MiXCR anew, one entry per CDR3 protein. The repertoire holds roughly 290,000 distinct CDR3 sequences, with about 14% as singletons. Sequencing was performed on blood. The receptors were sampled from a woman aged 25 to 39 with Graves' hyperthyroidism that later progressed to Graves' ophthalmopathy.

This clonotype has a count of ten or more. V and J are TRBV27 and TRBJ2-5; TRBD2 matches at 7 bases. The CDR3 covers 13 residues. From germline, CDR1 is MNHEY and CDR2 SMNVEV (reference sequence). V was pared by 6 bases and J by 5 bases, with 6 bases of the junction left unmatched. In DNA, the CDR3 is TGTGCCAGCAGCTCGGGACTACGGGAGACCCAGTACTTC. Protein sequence: CASSSGLRETQYF.

V gene TRBV27 combines with J gene TRBJ1-3; no firm D call. CDR1 and CDR2 from the germline V gene are MNHEY and SMNVEV (reference sequence). The CDR3 is made up of 12 amino acids. V shed 5 bases and J shed 4 bases, with 6 bases lying between them. The CDR3 sequence: CASSGEGNTIYF. CDR3 nucleotide sequence: TGTGCCAGCAGTGGCGAGGGAAACACCATATATTTT.

Many counts were recorded for this clonotype. V gene TRBV20-1 combines with J gene TRBJ1-1, with D perhaps matching TRBD1 (6 bases). This CDR3 contains 13 residues. In germline, CDR1 is DFQATT, CDR2 SNEGSKA (reference sequence). V was clipped by 6 bases and J by 6 bases, with 17 bases between them. The CDR3 is CSALSRDTPEAFF. For the CDR3, the DNA is TGCAGTGCCCTGAGTCGGGACACTCCTGAAGCTTTCTTT.

Many counts were recorded for this clonotype. The rearrangement links TRBV10-3 to TRBJ1-2; 9 nucleotides align to TRBD1. The CDR3 totals 16 residues. Germline CDR1 and CDR2: ENHRY and SYGVKD. The V segment lost 5 bases and the J segment 3 bases; nucleotides outside the gene matches: 10. The CDR3 protein is CAISRRGTGYHYGYTF. The CDR3 DNA sequence: TGTGCCATCAGTCGTCGGGGGACAGGGTATCACTATGGCTACACCTTC.

The chain carries TRBV20-1 and TRBJ2-2; TRBD2 might be the D (6 bases). The CDR3 consists of 12 residues. The germline CDR1 and CDR2 sequences are DFQATT and SNEGSKA (reference sequence). This CDR3 is CSAGSNTGELFF. The CDR3 nucleotides are TGCAGCGCGGGGAGTAACACCGGGGAGCTGTTTTTT.

This clonotype showed up many times. CDR3 residues: CASSQVWDTQYF. DNA for the CDR3: TGTGCCAGCTCACAGGTTTGGGATACGCAGTATTTT. V gene TRBV18 combines with J gene TRBJ2-3; D gene unclear. V shed 4 bases and J shed 6 bases, with 8 bases lying between them. The V gene's germline CDR1 is KGHSH and CDR2 LQKENI. The CDR3 is 12 residues long.

The sample holds many counts of this clonotype. The CDR3 DNA sequence: TGTGCCAGCAGCTTAGGCGCGCGGGAGGGAGTGCAGTTCTTC. As protein: CASSLGAREGVQFF. The rearrangement joins TRBV7-2 to TRBJ2-1; 9 positions match TRBD2. This CDR3 is 14 amino acids long. Germline CDR1 and CDR2: SGHTA and FQGNSA. The trim removed 1 base at V and 12 bases at J, leaving 7 bases unmatched.

V is TRBV10-3 and J is TRBJ2-7; 9 bases map to TRBD2. J was trimmed by 4 bases and V by 2 bases; bases with no gene match: 0. The CDR3 contains 13 residues. Germline loops: CDR1 ENHRY, CDR2 SYGVKD. CDR3 bases: TGTGCCATCAGTGAGGCGGGGGGGTACGAGCAGTACTTC. It specifies CAISEAGGYEQYF.

This clonotype was counted many times. The V and J genes are TRBV5-1 and TRBJ2-3; D perhaps matches TRBD2 (5 bases). V lost 5 bases, J lost 2 bases, and 9 bases lay in between. Germline-derived CDR1 and CDR2 are SGHRS and YFSETQ. The CDR3 contains 13 residues. The CDR3 region has the DNA TGCGCCAGCAGATCCGGACTCACAGATACGCAGTATTTT. Amino acids: CASRSGLTDTQYF.

Only a few counts were recorded for this clonotype. Given a much more abundant clone one base away, this may be a read error. Because the CDR3 is missing its conserved closing phenylalanine or tryptophan, this is likely a read error. The chain uses TRBV29-1 and TRBJ2-7; 9 bases fit TRBD2. Losses at the gene ends were 6 bases for V and 0 bases for J; bases not matched to a gene: 3. CDR1 SQVTM and CDR2 ANQGSEA come from the germline V gene. The CDR3 extends over 13 amino acids. As DNA, the CDR3 is TGCAGCGTCGCGACTAGCGGCTCCTACGAGCAGTACCTC. It encodes CSVATSGSYEQYL.

This clonotype was detected many times. The chain couples TRBV3-1 to TRBJ2-7, with D possibly matching TRBD1 (5 bases). V dropped 3 bases and J dropped 6 bases, with 12 bases sitting between them. This CDR3 is built from 13 residues. Germline assignment: CDR1 LGHDT and CDR2 YNNKEL (reference sequence). This CDR3 reads CASSHPGQGEQYF. The CDR3 DNA follows: TGTGCCAGCAGCCACCCCGGACAAGGCGAGCAGTACTTC.

This clonotype was observed at least ten times. The chain recombines TRBV30 with TRBJ1-1; 10 bases align to TRBD1. CDR1 is GTSNPN and CDR2 is SVGIG in the germline V gene (reference sequence). The V and J ends lost 2 bases and 4 bases, in that order; junction bases with no gene match: 4. The CDR3 is made up of 14 amino acids. The CDR3 spells CAWSTGQGSTEAFF. The DNA for the CDR3 is TGTGCCTGGAGTACGGGACAGGGGAGCACTGAAGCTTTCTTT.

This clonotype occurred many times. The J gene is TRBJ2-2, the V gene TRBV30; 12 bases agree with TRBD2. The junction had 6 bases not matched to a gene; V was cut back by 2 bases and J by 2 bases. Germline values: CDR1 GTSNPN, CDR2 SVGIG (reference sequence). The CDR3 totals 17 residues. The CDR3 loop is CAWSFWTSGANTGELFF. The CDR3 DNA reads TGTGCCTGGAGTTTTTGGACTAGCGGGGCTAACACCGGGGAGCTGTTTTTT.

The rearrangement uses TRBV28 and TRBJ2-2, with D tentatively TRBD1 (6 bases). This CDR3 contains 15 residues. The V end was cut by 1 base, the J end by 5 bases, with 11 bases between. The germline V gene encodes CDR1 MDHEN and CDR2 SYDVKM. CDR3 loop: CASSLLEGGTGELFF. CDR3 nucleotides: TGTGCCAGCAGTTTATTGGAAGGGGGAACCGGGGAGCTGTTTTTT.

There are many counts of this clonotype. The chain combines TRBV30 with TRBJ2-6, with TRBD1 identical over 9 bases. The CDR3 has 15 amino acids. The V and J ends lost 5 bases and 0 bases, in that order; junction bases with no gene match: 2. Germline CDR1 reads GTSNPN; CDR2 reads SVGIG (reference sequence). The chain's CDR3 is CAWDRGGSGANVLTF. The CDR3 nucleotides are TGTGCCTGGGACAGGGGGGGCTCTGGGGCCAACGTCCTGACTTTC.

This clonotype was counted ten times or more. CDR3 bases: TGTGCCAGCAGTTACTCGATCGGCGGGGAGCTGTTTTTT. Its translation: CASSYSIGGELFF. This rearrangement joins TRBV6-2 or TRBV6-3 to TRBJ2-2; D remains unclear. The length of the CDR3 is 13 residues. Trimming stripped 0 bases from V and 7 bases from J, with 6 bases between. Germline assignment: CDR1 MNHEY and CDR2 SVGEGT.

This clonotype was recorded once. J is TRBJ2-2 and V is TRBV10-2; 7 positions agree with TRBD2. CDR1 and CDR2 from the germline V gene are WSHSY and SAAADI. J was trimmed by 3 bases and V by 3 bases; bases with no gene match: 7. The CDR3 extends over 16 amino acids. The DNA for the CDR3 is TGCGCCAGCAGTGACCCGAGCGGGATATACACCGGGGAGCTGTTTTTT. Protein sequence: CASSDPSGIYTGELFF.

This clonotype was observed many times. Sequence at one end of the junction differs from germline and may be a read error. The V and J genes are TRBV4-2 and TRBJ2-5, with 9 bases lining up with TRBD2. The germline gives CDR1 LGHNA, CDR2 YNFKEQ. The CDR3 spans 14 residues. This chain's CDR3 is CASSQVLAGETQYF. CDR3 bases: TGTGCCAGCAGTCAAGTACTAGCGGGAGAGACCCAGTACTTC.

J is TRBJ2-1 and V is TRBV2; TRBD1 matches at 10 bases. The germline CDR1 and CDR2 sequences are SNHLY and FYNNEI. After removal of 4 bases from V and 8 bases from J, the junction contained 8 bases not matched to a gene. This CDR3 comprises 15 residues. The DNA of the CDR3 is TGTGCCAGCAGTGCAAGGGACAGGGGAACGGATGAGCAGTTCTTC. Amino acid sequence: CASSARDRGTDEQFF.

V usage is TRBV6-1 and J usage is TRBJ1-2; D perhaps matches TRBD1 (6 bases). The length of the CDR3 is 14 residues. V lost 0 bases and J lost 4, with 9 bases in between. Germline-derived CDR1 and CDR2 are MNHNS and SASEGT. The CDR3 DNA follows: TGTGCCAGCAGTGAAGCGGGACACGTCTATGGCTACACCTTC. It specifies CASSEAGHVYGYTF.

The sample holds a few counts of this clonotype. The chain combines TRBV7-3 with TRBJ2-6; D unclear. Trimming removed 1 base from V and 4 bases from J, with 8 bases in between. Looked up from germline, CDR1 is SGHTA and CDR2 is FQGTGA. The CDR3 spans 15 residues. The CDR3 DNA reads TGTGCCAGCAGCTTAATGGTTCAGGGGGCCAACGTCCTGACTTTC. It translates to CASSLMVQGANVLTF.

In this sample, this clonotype turned up a few times. This rearrangement joins TRBV19 to TRBJ2-2; TRBD2 agrees at 8 bases. Germline V gene lookup returns CDR1 LNHDA and CDR2 SQIVND (reference sequence). The CDR3 spans 15 residues. After removal of 3 bases from V and 6 bases from J, the junction contained 6 bases not matched to a gene. CDR3 sequence (DNA): TGTGCCAGTAGTATCGGTAGCGGGACGGCCGGGGAGCTGTTTTTT. This codes for CASSIGSGTAGELFF.

This clonotype was counted at least ten times. This chain links TRBV7-2 with TRBJ2-4; possibly TRBD2 for D (6 bases). The CDR3 totals 14 residues. Germline-derived CDR1 and CDR2 are SGHTA and FQGNSA. The V and J ends lost 5 bases and 1 base respectively, with 9 bases between them. The CDR3 DNA reads TGTGCCAGCAGCCGTGGGGGGGCCAAAAACATTCAGTACTTC. This codes for CASSRGGAKNIQYF.

The rearrangement links TRBV19 to TRBJ2-1; 12 bases align to TRBD2. The junction had 6 bases not matched to a gene; V was cut back by 3 bases and J by 6 bases. The CDR3 totals 16 residues. Germline assignment: CDR1 LNHDA and CDR2 SQIVND (reference sequence). The CDR3 sequence is CASSMASGRALNEQFF. The DNA for the CDR3 is TGTGCCAGTAGTATGGCTAGCGGGAGGGCCCTCAATGAGCAGTTCTTC. The full variable domain, its missing parts supplied by reference TRBV19 and TRBJ2-1, is DGGITQSPKYLFRKEGQNVTLSCEQNLNHDAMYWYRQDPGQGLRLIYYSQIVNDFQKGDIAEGYSVSREKKESFPLTVTSAQKNPTAFYLCASSMASGRALNEQFFGPGTRLTVL.

About this clonotype: A much larger clonotype is one base distant, so this may be a read error. The conserved phenylalanine or tryptophan is not found at the CDR3 terminus, so this likely reflects a read error. This sequence joins TRBV29-1 and TRBJ2-7; D not resolved. From germline, CDR1 is SQVTM and CDR2 ANQGSEA. V was shortened by 4 bases and J by 5 bases, with 12 bases between the two germline ends. The CDR3 is 12 residues long. CDR3 residues: CSVVTTTDEQYL. Written as DNA, the CDR3 is TGCAGCGTTGTTACCACGACCGACGAGCAGTACCTC.

With respect to this clonotype: This may stem from a read error, because a much larger clone lies one nucleotide away. This chain uses TRBV3-1 with TRBJ2-1; 9 bases align to TRBD2. CDR1 is LGHDT and CDR2 is YNNKEL in the germline V gene (reference sequence). The CDR3 runs 15 residues. The CDR3 sequence is CASSSTSGPYNKQFF. In DNA form, the CDR3 reads TGTGCCAGCAGCAGTACTAGCGGGCCCTACAATAAGCAGTTCTTC.

The table lists this clonotype with many counts. CDR3 sequence reads: CASSLGAYQPQHF. The DNA for the CDR3 is TGCGCCAGCAGCCTCGGGGCGTATCAGCCCCAGCATTTT. The V call is TRBV4-1, the J call TRBJ1-5; perhaps TRBD1 as D (5 bases). The CDR3 loop spans 13 amino acids. The V end was cut by 4 bases, the J end by 5 bases, with 9 bases between. CDR1 MGHRA and CDR2 YSYEKL come from the germline V gene.

This clonotype was observed many times. The V and J genes are TRBV18 and TRBJ1-1, with D perhaps TRBD1 (6 bases). The germline V and J ends were trimmed by 0 bases and 5 bases, with 16 bases remaining between them. The CDR3 is 16 residues long. CDR1 is KGHSH and CDR2 is LQKENI in the germline V gene. CDR3: CASSPPFTGKPTEAFF. CDR3 nucleotide sequence: TGTGCCAGCTCACCACCGTTTACAGGGAAACCAACTGAAGCTTTCTTT.

This clonotype came up many times. The chain has TRBV2 and TRBJ2-1, with TRBD2 identical over 13 bases. The CDR3 loop spans 16 amino acids. The germline V gene encodes CDR1 SNHLY and CDR2 FYNNEI. V lost 11 bases and J lost 1; bases outside the gene matches: 8. The CDR3 region has the DNA TGTGCCGGTGGACTAGCGGGAGATCCTTCCTACAATGAGCAGTTCTTC. This translates into CAGGLAGDPSYNEQFF. Full variable domain (missing parts from reference TRBV2 and TRBJ2-1): EPEVTQTPSHQVTQMGQEVILRCVPISNHLYFYWYRQILGQKVEFLVSFYNNEISEKSEIFDDQFSVERPDGSNFTLKIRSTKLEDSAMYFCAGGLAGDPSYNEQFFGPGTRLTVL.

This clonotype was found a few times. The gene calls are TRBV19 and TRBJ1-5; D remains unclear. The CDR3 runs 15 residues. Trimming cost V 10 bases and J 4 bases, with 20 bases left between them. CDR1 LNHDA and CDR2 SQIVND come from the germline V gene (reference sequence). The CDR3 is CATNTKDGANQPQHF. The CDR3 nucleotides are TGTGCCACAAACACCAAGGACGGCGCAAATCAGCCCCAGCATTTT.

This clonotype was observed a handful of times. The rearrangement joins TRBV6-2 or TRBV6-3 to TRBJ2-7; the match to TRBD2 covers 8 bases. The CDR3 is 17 amino acids. The V gene end was trimmed by 2 bases and the J gene end by 7 bases; junction bases not matched to a gene: 16. The germline gives CDR1 MNHEY, CDR2 SVGEGT. DNA for the CDR3: TGTGCCAGCAGTTACGGTGGGTGGAGCGGGAGAGGGAGGGAGCAGTACTTC. The encoded protein is CASSYGGWSGRGREQYF.

This chain links TRBV29-1 with TRBJ2-1, with unresolved D. This CDR3 comprises 13 residues. V shed 8 bases and J shed 2 bases, with 13 bases lying between them. CDR1 and CDR2 (germline): SQVTM, ANQGSEA. The DNA for the CDR3 is TGCAGCTCCTGGACGTATACCTACAATGAGCAGTTCTTC. Amino acid sequence: CSSWTYTYNEQFF.